This T cell receptor beta chain originates from a study of cytomegalovirus exposure and HLA in healthy donors. This clone was counted between two and nine times. No antigen is known for it. Notes on the study in general: At a 0.05 false discovery rate, a later analysis found around 17,000 TCR beta sequences to be associated with HLA alleles. Donor immune exposure was known only as CMV serostatus. A list of around 160 TCR beta chains associated with cytomegalovirus was given. As was reported, the HLA-A and HLA-B alleles of most subjects were accurately predicted from TCR beta sequences.

The PCR ran on 60 Vbeta and 13 Jbeta primers. This table comes from immunoSEQ multiplex PCR, and its TCRdb copy is limited to in-frame clones, with some not included. Of about 94,000 clones in the sample, 7.5% to 8.5% were seen once. Germline assignment: CDR1 LGHNA and CDR2 YSLEER. The CDR3 is made up of 16 amino acids. The V end lost 0 bases, the J end lost 6 bases, and 17 bases lay between the germline ends. This TCR derives from a man aged 50 to 60 in good health and CMV-seronegative. The chain has TRBV4-3 and TRBJ1-2, with D unclear. Sequenced sample: PBMCs. The CDR3 reads CASSQDISGSGHGYTF. For the CDR3, the DNA is TGCGCCAGCAGCCAAGATATTTCGGGGAGTGGGCATGGCTACACCTTC.